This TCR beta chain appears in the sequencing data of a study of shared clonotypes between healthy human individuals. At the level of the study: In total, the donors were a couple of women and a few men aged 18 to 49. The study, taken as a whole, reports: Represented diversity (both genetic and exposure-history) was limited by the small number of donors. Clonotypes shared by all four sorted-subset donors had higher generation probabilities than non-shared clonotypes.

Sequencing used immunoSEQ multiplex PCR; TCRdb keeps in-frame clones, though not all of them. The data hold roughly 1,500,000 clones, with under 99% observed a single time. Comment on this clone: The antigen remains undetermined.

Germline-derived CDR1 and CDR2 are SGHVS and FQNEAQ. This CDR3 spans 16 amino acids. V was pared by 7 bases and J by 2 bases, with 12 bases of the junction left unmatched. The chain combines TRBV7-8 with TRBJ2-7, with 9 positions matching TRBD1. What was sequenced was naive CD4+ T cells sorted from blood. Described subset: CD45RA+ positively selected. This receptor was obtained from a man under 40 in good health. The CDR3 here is CASTKPPGTGPYEQYF. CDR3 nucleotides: TGTGCCAGCACCAAACCCCCCGGGACAGGGCCCTACGAGCAGTACTTC.